This T cell receptor (beta chain) was obtained from a study of tumor-infiltrating lymphocytes in localized non-small cell lung cancer. Background on the study: Some samples were collected after neoadjuvant chemotherapy; smokers, never-smokers and several histologies were included. From each patient, both tumor and uninvolved lung, non-adjacent to tumor, were sampled. Study-wide findings and caveats: Not all patients were TCR sequenced, owing to tissue quantity. Technical variation could not be separated from intratumor heterogeneity here.

Points on this clone: What it recognizes is unknown.

J gave up 7 bases and V 1 base, and 0 bases lay outside the gene matches. The germline V gene encodes CDR1 SGHAT and CDR2 FQNNGV. The length of the CDR3 is 15 residues. Using immunoSEQ multiplex PCR, the repertoire was profiled, and TCRdb retains in-frame clones only, with some absent. Here the sample spans 15,000 to 20,000 clones, approximately 73% being singletons. The specimen sequenced was lung tumor tissue. The V call is TRBV11-2, the J call TRBJ2-1, with TRBD2 identical over 14 bases. This receptor was identified in a human donor with non-small cell lung cancer. CDR3 region: CASSLGTSGRNEQFF. The CDR3 coding sequence is TGTGCCAGCAGCTTAGGGACTAGCGGGAGGAATGAGCAGTTCTTC.